The clone carrying this TCR beta chain is a singleton in its sample. The trim removed 5 bases at V and 2 bases at J, leaving 7 bases unmatched. Per the germline V gene, CDR1 is KGHDR and CDR2 is SFDVKD. There are 16 residues in the CDR3. The data stem from a study of blood T cell repertoires in COVID-19. For the study at large: Spain, Italy and the United States supplied samples that represented acute and convalescent COVID-19. T cells, B-cell-depleted T cells, or PBMCs supplied cDNA or gDNA.

Libraries were prepared by immunoSEQ multiplex PCR; TCRdb keeps only in-frame clonotypes and omits some of them. The sample shows 250,000 to 350,000 clones, 88% of them seen only once. The V gene is TRBV24-1, the J gene TRBJ2-5; 10 nucleotides align to TRBD1. The sample comprised PBMCs or T cells enriched from blood (not recorded which). The clonotype was recovered from a woman aged 30 to 39 who had recovered from COVID-19. The CDR3 DNA reads as TGTGCCACCAGTGTCCGGACAGGGGGGGAGCAAGAGACCCAGTACTTC. Protein product: CATSVRTGGEQETQYF.